This TCR beta chain was recovered during a study of response to subunit inactivated influenza vaccine. This CDR3 is built from 15 residues. CDR1 and CDR2 from the germline V gene are MDHEN and SYDVKM. With 5 bases removed from V and 3 bases from J, the gap between germline ends came to 17 bases. This clonotype appeared a few times. Its antigen is not identified. TCRdb processed the RT-PCR reads anew with MiXCR; each CDR3 protein has one entry. The sample lists approximately 570,000 distinct CDR3 sequences, 7.6% occurring once. Overall study results and limits: Each seasonal flu vaccination may recruit only limited new T cells, authors suggested.

The rearrangement links TRBV28 to TRBJ2-7; maybe TRBD2 (6 bases). Source: PBMCs from blood, taken 23 months after vaccination. The sequence derives from a man aged 45 to 75 who received an inactivated influenza vaccine. DNA for the CDR3: TGTGCCAGCAGTCCACGGGGGATTACATACTACGAGCAGTACTTC. Amino acid sequence: CASSPRGITYYEQYF.